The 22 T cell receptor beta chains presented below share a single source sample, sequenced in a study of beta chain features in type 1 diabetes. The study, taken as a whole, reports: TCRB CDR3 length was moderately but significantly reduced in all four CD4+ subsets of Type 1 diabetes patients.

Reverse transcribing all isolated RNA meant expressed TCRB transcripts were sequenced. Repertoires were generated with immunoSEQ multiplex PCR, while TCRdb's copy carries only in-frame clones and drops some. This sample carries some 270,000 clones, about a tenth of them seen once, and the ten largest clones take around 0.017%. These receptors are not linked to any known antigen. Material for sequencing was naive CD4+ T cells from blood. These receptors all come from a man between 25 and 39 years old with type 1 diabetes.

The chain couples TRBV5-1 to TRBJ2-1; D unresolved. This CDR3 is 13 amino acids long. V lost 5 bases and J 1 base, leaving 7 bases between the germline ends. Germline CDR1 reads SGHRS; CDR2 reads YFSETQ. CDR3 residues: CASRTGSYNEQFF. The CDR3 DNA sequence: TGCGCCAGCAGGACTGGGTCCTACAATGAGCAGTTCTTC.

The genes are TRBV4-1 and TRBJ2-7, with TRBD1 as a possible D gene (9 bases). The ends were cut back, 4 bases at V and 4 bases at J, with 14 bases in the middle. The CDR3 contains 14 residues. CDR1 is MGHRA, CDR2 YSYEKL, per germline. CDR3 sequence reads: CASSRGGTGYEQYF. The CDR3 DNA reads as TGCGCCAGCAGCCGCGGGGGGACAGGGTACGAGCAGTACTTC.

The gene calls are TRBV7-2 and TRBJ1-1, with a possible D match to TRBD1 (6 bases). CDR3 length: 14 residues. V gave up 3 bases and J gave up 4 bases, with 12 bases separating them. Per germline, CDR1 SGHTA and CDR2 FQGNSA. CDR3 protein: CASSLGGPGTEAFF. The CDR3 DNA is TGTGCCAGCAGCTTGGGGGGGCCGGGCACTGAAGCTTTCTTT.

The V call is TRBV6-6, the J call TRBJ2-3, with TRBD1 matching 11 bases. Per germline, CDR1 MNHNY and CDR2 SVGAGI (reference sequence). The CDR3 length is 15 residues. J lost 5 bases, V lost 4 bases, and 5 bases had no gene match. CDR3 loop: CASSSPGTGGDTQYF. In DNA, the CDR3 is TGTGCCAGCAGTTCACCCGGGACAGGGGGAGATACGCAGTATTTT.

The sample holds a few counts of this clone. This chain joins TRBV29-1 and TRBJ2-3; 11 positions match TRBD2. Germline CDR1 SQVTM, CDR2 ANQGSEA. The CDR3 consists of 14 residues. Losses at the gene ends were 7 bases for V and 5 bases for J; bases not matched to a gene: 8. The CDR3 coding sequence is TGCAGCGGGGATAGCGGGGGGGCAAGAGATACGCAGTATTTT. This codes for CSGDSGGARDTQYF.

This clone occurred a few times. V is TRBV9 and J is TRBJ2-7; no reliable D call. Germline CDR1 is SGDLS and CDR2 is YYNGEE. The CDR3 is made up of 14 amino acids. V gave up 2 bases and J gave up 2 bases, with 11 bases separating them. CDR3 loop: CASSVRLETYEQYF. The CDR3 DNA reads TGTGCCAGCAGCGTCAGACTGGAGACCTACGAGCAGTACTTC.

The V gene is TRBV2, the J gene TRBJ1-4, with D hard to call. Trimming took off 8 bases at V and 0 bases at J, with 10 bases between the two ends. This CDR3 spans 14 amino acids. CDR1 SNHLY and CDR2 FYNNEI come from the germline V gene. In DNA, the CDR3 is TGTGCCAGCGCCCCCAGAACAACTAATGAAAAACTGTTTTTT. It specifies CASAPRTTNEKLFF.

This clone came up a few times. The CDR3 DNA reads as TGTGCCAGCTCACCAAGTCTGCGGGGGCAAGAGACCCAGTACTTC. Protein product: CASSPSLRGQETQYF. The chain uses TRBV18 and TRBJ2-5, with 7 bases identical to TRBD2. Per the germline V gene, CDR1 is KGHSH and CDR2 is LQKENI. The CDR3 consists of 15 residues. Trimming cost V 2 bases and J 2 bases; bases outside gene matches: 5.

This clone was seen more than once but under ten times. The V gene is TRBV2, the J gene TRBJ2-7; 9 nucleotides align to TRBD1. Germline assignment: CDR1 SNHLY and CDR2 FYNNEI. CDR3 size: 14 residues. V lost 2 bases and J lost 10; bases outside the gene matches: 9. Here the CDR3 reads CASSETGQGTPQYF. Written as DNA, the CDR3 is TGTGCCAGCAGTGAAACGGGACAGGGTACCCCCCAGTACTTC.

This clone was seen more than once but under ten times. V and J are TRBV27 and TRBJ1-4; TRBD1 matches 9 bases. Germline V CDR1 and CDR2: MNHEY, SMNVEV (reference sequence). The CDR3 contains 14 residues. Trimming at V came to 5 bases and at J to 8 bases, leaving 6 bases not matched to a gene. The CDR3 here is CASSLGQGREKLFF. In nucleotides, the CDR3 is TGTGCCAGCAGTCTGGGACAGGGACGCGAAAAACTGTTTTTT.

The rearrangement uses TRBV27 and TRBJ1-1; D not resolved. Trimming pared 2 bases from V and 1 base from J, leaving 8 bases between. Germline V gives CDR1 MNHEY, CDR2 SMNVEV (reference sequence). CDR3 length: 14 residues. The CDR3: CASSLIGRNTEAFF. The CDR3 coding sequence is TGTGCCAGCAGTTTAATCGGGAGGAACACTGAAGCTTTCTTT.

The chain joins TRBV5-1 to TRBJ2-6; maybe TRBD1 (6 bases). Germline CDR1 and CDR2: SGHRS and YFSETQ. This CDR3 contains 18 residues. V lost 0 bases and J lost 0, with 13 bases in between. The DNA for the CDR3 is TGCGCCAGCAGCTTGGAGTTCAGGGGTGGCTCTGGGGCCAACGTCCTGACTTTC. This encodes CASSLEFRGGSGANVLTF.

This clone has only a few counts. CDR3 nucleotide sequence: TGTGCTAGTGGTTTGGAGAGCGGGGTTGTTACGCAGTATTTT. Its protein is CASGLESGVVTQYF. The chain is built from TRBV12-5 and TRBJ2-3, with 7 bases fitting TRBD2. CDR1 is LGHNT, CDR2 FRNRAP, per germline. J gave up 8 bases and V 1 base, and 6 bases lay outside the gene matches. This CDR3 contains 14 residues.

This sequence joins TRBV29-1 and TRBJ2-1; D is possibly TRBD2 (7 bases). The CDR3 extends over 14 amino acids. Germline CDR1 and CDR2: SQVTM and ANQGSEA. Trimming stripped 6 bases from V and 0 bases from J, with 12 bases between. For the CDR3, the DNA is TGCAGCGTCTCGGGGGGCAGCTCCTACAATGAGCAGTTCTTC. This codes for CSVSGGSSYNEQFF.

CDR3 nucleotides: TGTGCCAGTAGCCAAGTGACAGCGCACAATGAGCAGTTCTTC. Translated, it gives CASSQVTAHNEQFF. This chain joins TRBV19 and TRBJ2-1, with D perhaps TRBD1 (5 bases). Germline V gene data show CDR1 as LNHDA and CDR2 as SQIVND (reference sequence). This CDR3 has 14 amino acids. V lost 6 bases to trimming and J lost 5 bases, with 14 bases between them.

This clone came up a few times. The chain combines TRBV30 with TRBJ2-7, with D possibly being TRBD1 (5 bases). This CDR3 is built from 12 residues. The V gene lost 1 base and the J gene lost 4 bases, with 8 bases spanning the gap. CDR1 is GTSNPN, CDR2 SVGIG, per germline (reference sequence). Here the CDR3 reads CAWSEDSYEQYF. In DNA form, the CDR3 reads TGTGCCTGGAGTGAAGACAGTTACGAGCAGTACTTC.

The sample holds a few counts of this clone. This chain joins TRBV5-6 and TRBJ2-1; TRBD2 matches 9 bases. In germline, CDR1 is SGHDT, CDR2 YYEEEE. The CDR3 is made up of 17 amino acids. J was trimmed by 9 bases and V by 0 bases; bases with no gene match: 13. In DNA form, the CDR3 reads TGTGCCAGCAGCTTGGTGGTCCCCCAGCGGGGGGATGGTGAGCAGTTCTTC. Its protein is CASSLVVPQRGDGEQFF.

CDR3 nucleotide sequence: TGTGCCAGCAGTGCCCTAGGCAGGAACACCGGGGAGCTGTTTTTT. This codes for CASSALGRNTGELFF. The chain recombines TRBV6-1 with TRBJ2-2; no definite D call. In germline, CDR1 is MNHNS, CDR2 SASEGT. The CDR3 covers 15 residues. Trimming took 4 bases from V and 1 from J, leaving 10 bases between them.

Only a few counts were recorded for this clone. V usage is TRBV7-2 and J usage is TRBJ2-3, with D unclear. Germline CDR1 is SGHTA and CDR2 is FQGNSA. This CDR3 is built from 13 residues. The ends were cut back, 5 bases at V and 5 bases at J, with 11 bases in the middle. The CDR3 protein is CASSPGARDTQYF. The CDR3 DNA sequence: TGTGCCAGCAGCCCAGGCGCGAGAGATACGCAGTATTTT.

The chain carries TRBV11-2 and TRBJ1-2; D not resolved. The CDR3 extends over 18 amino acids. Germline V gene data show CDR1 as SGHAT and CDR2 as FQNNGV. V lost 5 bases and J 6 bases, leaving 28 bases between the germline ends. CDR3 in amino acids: CASSPFVPRQNSHNGYTF. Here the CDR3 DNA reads TGTGCCAGCAGCCCCTTCGTCCCCCGGCAGAATAGCCACAATGGCTACACCTTC. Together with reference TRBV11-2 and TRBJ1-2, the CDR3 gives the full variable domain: EAGVAQSPRYKIIEKRQSVAFWCNPISGHATLYWYQQILGQGPKLLIQFQNNGVVDDSQLPKDRFSAERLKGVDSTLKIQPAKLEDSAVYLCASSPFVPRQNSHNGYTFGSGTRLTVV.

The CDR3 here is CASSYSTGPSEQYF. The DNA for the CDR3 is TGTGCCAGCAGTTACTCGACAGGGCCCAGCGAGCAGTACTTC. V and J are TRBV6-6 and TRBJ2-7; 7 bases fit TRBD1. The CDR3 runs 14 residues. Losses at the gene ends were 0 bases for V and 6 bases for J; bases not matched to a gene: 5. The V gene's germline CDR1 is MNHNY and CDR2 SVGAGI (reference sequence).

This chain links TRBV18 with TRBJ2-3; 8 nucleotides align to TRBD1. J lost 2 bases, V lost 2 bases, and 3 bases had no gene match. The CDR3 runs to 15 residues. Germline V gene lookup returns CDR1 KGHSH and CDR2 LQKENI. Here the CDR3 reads CASSPTTGATDTQYF. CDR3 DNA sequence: TGTGCCAGCTCACCAACGACAGGGGCCACAGATACGCAGTATTTT.